The text below deals with one TCR beta chain. Its matching antigen is unknown. Both 60 Vbeta primers and 13 Jbeta primers went into the PCR. Some clones are missing from TCRdb's copy, which holds only in-frame ones; the method was immunoSEQ multiplex PCR. The data show about 160,000 clones, with approximately 79% seen just once and around 6.9% held by the top ten. The source of the sample is a study of cytomegalovirus exposure and HLA in healthy donors. Whole-study findings and limits: Earlier analysis looked at TCR beta V segments, and most were productive about 90% or about 30% of the time. CMV serostatus was the only recorded immune exposure for donors.

This TCR came from a man aged 40-49 years in good health and CMV-seropositive. The material sequenced was PBMCs.

Written as DNA, the CDR3 is TGTGCCAGCAGCTTGGTTTCCCCGGAGGAGCAGTACTTC. Encoded protein: CASSLVSPEEQYF. The chain joins TRBV7-2 to TRBJ2-7; D call uncertain. V lost 3 bases, J lost 7 bases, and 13 bases lay in between. CDR3 length: 13 residues. Per the germline V gene, CDR1 is SGHTA and CDR2 is FQGNSA.